Listed below are T cell receptor beta chains from one sample, sequenced in a study of neoadjuvant nivolumab and ipilimumab in lung cancer. Generated by immunoSEQ multiplex PCR, the TCRdb table keeps only in-frame clones and is missing some. The data hold 20,000 to 25,000 clones, with around 82% observed a single time. Sequences were derived from peripheral blood, sampled before neoadjuvant nivolumab, alone or with ipilimumab. These receptors were collected from an adult with non-small cell lung cancer. CDR3s include the opening cysteine and the closing phenylalanine or tryptophan. The order of the fields is clone size, V gene, J gene, D gene, CDR3 DNA, CDR3 protein. A D gene is named only where the DNA matches it firmly. Expanded clones are given a class, and other clones once, few, many or no size at all.

abundance: .
v_gene: TRBV29-1
j_gene: TRBJ1-1
d_gene: TRBD1
CDR3nt: TGCAGCGTTAGACAGGGGGCGGCAAGTACTGAAGCTTTCTTT
CDR3aa: CSVRQGAASTEAFF

abundance: .
v_gene: TRBV9
j_gene: TRBJ2-7
d_gene: TRBD1
CDR3nt: TGTGCCAGCAGTCAGGGGGCGGGAGAGCAGTACTTC
CDR3aa: CASSQGAGEQYF

abundance: .
v_gene: TRBV7-3
j_gene: TRBJ2-7
d_gene: .
CDR3nt: TGTGCCAGCAGCTTAACCTCCGGGACTGGTGTTTACGAGCAGTACTTC
CDR3aa: CASSLTSGTGVYEQYF

abundance: .
v_gene: TRBV30
j_gene: TRBJ1-2
d_gene: .
CDR3nt: TGTGCCTGGACTCCGGGGGGTGACTATGGCTACACCTTC
CDR3aa: CAWTPGGDYGYTF

abundance: .
v_gene: TRBV2
j_gene: TRBJ1-2
d_gene: .
CDR3nt: TGTGCCAGCAGTGAGGCGCGCTACACCTTC
CDR3aa: CASSEARYTF

abundance: .
v_gene: TRBV4-1
j_gene: TRBJ2-3
d_gene: TRBD2
CDR3nt: TGCGCCAGCAGCCAAGGTAGGACCGTCGTGCCTAGCGGGAAACGAGATACGCAGTATTTT
CDR3aa: CASSQGRTVVPSGKRDTQYF

abundance: once
v_gene: TRBV7-2
j_gene: TRBJ2-6
d_gene: .
CDR3nt: TGTGCCAGCAGCTTGAGAGGGGTGGCTGGGGCCAACGTCCTGACTTTC
CDR3aa: CASSLRGVAGANVLTF

abundance: .
v_gene: TRBV7-2
j_gene: TRBJ2-5
d_gene: .
CDR3nt: TGTGCCAGCAGCTTATCTAACAGCGCTTCTGGGACCCAGTACTTC
CDR3aa: CASSLSNSASGTQYF

abundance: .
v_gene: TRBV7-3
j_gene: TRBJ2-7
d_gene: TRBD2
CDR3nt: TGTGCCAGCAGCTCCCCTCCTCACCCAACGGGAGGGCCATGGTACTTC
CDR3aa: CASSSPPHPTGGPWYF

abundance: .
v_gene: TRBV9
j_gene: TRBJ2-5
d_gene: .
CDR3nt: TGTGCCAGCAGCCCGCGGGGAAGGTTGCTGGGGGAAGAGACCCAGTACTTC
CDR3aa: CASSPRGRLLGEETQYF